These T cell receptor beta chains were read from a single sample in a study of PD-L1 blockade in urothelial cancer. Profiling relied on immunoSEQ multiplex PCR, and the TCRdb table lists in-frame clones only, not all of them. The sample lists about 32,000 clones, 75% to 90% occurring once. The specimen was PBMCs, collected around atezolizumab (anti-PD-L1) treatment. These TCRs come from a man aged 45-65 years with urothelial cancer. CDR3s include the opening cysteine and the closing phenylalanine or tryptophan. D genes are given only for firm matches. Not all rows give a size; the values are once, few, many and, for expanded clones, a class.

v_call	clone_size	j_call	d_call	cdr3_nt	cdr3_aa
TRBV7-8	.	TRBJ2-4	.	TGTGCCAGCAGCTTAGAGGGTACTAGCTTGAACATTCAGTACTTC	CASSLEGTSLNIQYF
TRBV19	once	TRBJ1-1	TRBD1	TGTGCCAGTAGTGTCCGACAGGGGAGGTATGGAGCTTTCTTT	CASSVRQGRYGAFF
TRBV5-1	once	TRBJ2-3	TRBD1	TGCGCCAGCAGCGTCGACAGGGGTACAGATACGCAGTATTTT	CASSVDRGTDTQYF
TRBV5-4	.	TRBJ2-1	TRBD1	TGTGCCAGCAGCGGACAGGGGGCGAACAATGAGCAGTTCTTC	CASSGQGANNEQFF
TRBV27	.	TRBJ1-2	TRBD1	TGTGCCAGCAGCCCCTCGGGCGGGACAGGGTCTGAAGGCTACACCTTC	CASSPSGGTGSEGYTF
TRBV6-1	.	TRBJ2-1	.	TGTGCCAGCACCCTCGCTAGAGGCAATGAGCAGTTCTTC	CASTLARGNEQFF
TRBV9	.	TRBJ1-4	.	TGTGCCAGCAGCGCCGGAGTTGCAACTAATGAAAAACTGTTTTTT	CASSAGVATNEKLFF
TRBV7-9	.	TRBJ2-5	.	TGTGCCAGCAGCTTAGGCTCAGCGGAGACCCAGTACTTC	CASSLGSAETQYF
TRBV6-1	.	TRBJ1-2	.	TGTGCCAGCAGTGAGGAGGGCGTTCCAGCTAACTATGGCTACACCTTC	CASSEEGVPANYGYTF
TRBV4-3	.	TRBJ2-2	.	TGCGCCAGCAGCCCCCCCGCGGGGAACACCGGGGAGCTGTTTTTT	CASSPPAGNTGELFF
TRBV7-9	once	TRBJ2-6	.	TGTGCCAGTCCCCGTGGGGCCAACGTCCTGACTTTC	CASPRGANVLTF
TRBV6-6	.	TRBJ1-4	.	TGTGCCAGCAGCCTCCTGGAGGGAACTAATGAAAAACTGTTTTTT	CASSLLEGTNEKLFF
TRBV19	once	TRBJ2-1	TRBD1	TGTGCCAGTAGTGTGACAGGGAACGGCGGTGAGCAGTTCTTC	CASSVTGNGGEQFF
TRBV28	.	TRBJ2-1	.	TGTGCCAGCAGCCGACTCTTCGTCTCCTACAATGAGCAGTTCTTC	CASSRLFVSYNEQFF
TRBV5-6	.	TRBJ2-7	TRBD2	TGTGCCAGCAGCCCGGGGGGGTACGAGCAGTACTTC	CASSPGGYEQYF
TRBV7-3	.	TRBJ2-3	.	TGTGCCAGCAGCTTGGGACTTCAACCGACAGATACGCAGTATTTT	CASSLGLQPTDTQYF
TRBV6-6	.	TRBJ2-2	.	TGTGCCAGCAGCCGGGACATAAGCACCGGGGAGCTGTTTTTT	CASSRDISTGELFF
TRBV29-1	few	TRBJ1-2	.	TGCAGCGTTGTAGGCGAATTCCTAGATGGCTACACCTTC	CSVVGEFLDGYTF
TRBV25-1	.	TRBJ1-4	.	TGTGCCAGCAGTGACCAGGAAAAACTGTTTTTT	CASSDQEKLFF
TRBV5-6	.	TRBJ2-1	TRBD2	TGCAGCCCGGCGGGGGGGTCCTACAATGAGCAGTTCTTC	CSPAGGSYNEQFF
TRBV11-3	.	TRBJ2-3	TRBD1	TGTGCCAGCAGCGCTGGACAGGGGGGGACGCAGTATTTT	CASSAGQGGTQYF
TRBV10-3	once	TRBJ2-7	.	TGTGCCATCAGTGAGGGACAGTCCTACGAGCAGTACTTC	CAISEGQSYEQYF
TRBV7-3	.	TRBJ2-1	TRBD1	TGTGCCAGCAGCCCCGGGACAGGGTGGAATGAGCAGTTCTTC	CASSPGTGWNEQFF
TRBV5-1	.	TRBJ2-2	.	TGCGCCAGCAGCTTGAGCCAGGGCCACACCGGGGAGCTGTTTTTT	CASSLSQGHTGELFF
TRBV7-7	.	TRBJ2-2	TRBD2	TGTGCCAGCAGCTTAGCGATCAGCGGGAGGGTCCCCACCGGGGAGCTGTTTTTT	CASSLAISGRVPTGELFF
TRBV7-9	few	TRBJ2-3	.	TGTGCCAGCAGCTTAGAAGGGGGGGCCCCGTCAGATACGCAGTATTTT	CASSLEGGAPSDTQYF